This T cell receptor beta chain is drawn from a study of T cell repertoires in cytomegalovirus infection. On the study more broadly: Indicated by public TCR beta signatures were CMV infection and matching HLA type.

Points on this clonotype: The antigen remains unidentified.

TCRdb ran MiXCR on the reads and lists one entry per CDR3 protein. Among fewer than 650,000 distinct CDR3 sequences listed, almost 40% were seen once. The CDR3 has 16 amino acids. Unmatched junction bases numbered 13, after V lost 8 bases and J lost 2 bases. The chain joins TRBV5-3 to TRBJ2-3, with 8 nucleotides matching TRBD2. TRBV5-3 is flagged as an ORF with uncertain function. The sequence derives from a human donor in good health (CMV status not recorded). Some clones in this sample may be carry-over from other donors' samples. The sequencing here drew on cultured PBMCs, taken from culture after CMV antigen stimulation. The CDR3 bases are TGTGCCAGCAGCCGGCTCCAGCGGGAGAACACAGATACGCAGTATTTT. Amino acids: CASSRLQRENTDTQYF.